Presented here are 20 T cell receptor beta chains from one specimen sequenced in a study of lymphopenia after photon versus proton radiotherapy. Using immunoSEQ multiplex PCR, the repertoire was profiled, and TCRdb retains in-frame clones only, with some absent. The table has about 50,000 clones, roughly 90% seen once; the top ten hold approximately 18%. Source: peripheral blood, taken from a patient treated with photon-based radiotherapy. The receptors were sampled from a woman aged 40-49 years with cholangiocarcinoma.

This clone occurred once. The CDR3 sequence is CASGQGAGYTF. The DNA of the CDR3 is TGCGCCAGCGGGCAGGGGGCAGGCTACACCTTC. This sequence joins TRBV5-1 and TRBJ1-2, with 8 bases fitting TRBD1. Germline assignment: CDR1 SGHRS and CDR2 YFSETQ. The CDR3 length is 11 residues. The J segment lost 8 bases and the V segment lost 7 bases, leaving 4 bases of the junction unmatched.

The gene calls are TRBV27 and TRBJ2-7; 10 nucleotides line up with TRBD1. V trimming: 6 bases; J trimming: 2 bases; junction bases outside the gene matches: 7. The CDR3 has 15 amino acids. The germline V gene has CDR1 MNHEY and CDR2 SMNVEV (reference sequence). CDR3: CASRPDRGRTYEQYF. CDR3 nucleotides: TGTGCCAGCAGACCAGACAGGGGGCGTACCTACGAGCAGTACTTC.

CDR3 sequence: CASSLQTDLSNSPLHF. The CDR3 DNA reads as TGCGCCAGCAGCTTACAGACCGACCTTTCAAATTCACCCCTCCACTTT. The chain links TRBV5-1 to TRBJ1-6; D gene ambiguous. CDR1 SGHRS and CDR2 YFSETQ come from the germline V gene. This CDR3 has 16 amino acids. V lost 2 bases and J 7 bases, leaving 16 bases between the germline ends.

The chain uses TRBV27 and TRBJ1-1; D unclear. Germline loops: CDR1 MNHEY, CDR2 SMNVEV (reference sequence). This CDR3 spans 16 amino acids. The germline V and J ends were trimmed by 6 bases and 1 base, with 18 bases remaining between them. CDR3 nucleotide sequence: TGTGCCAGCAGCCCACTCTACCGAGGGAGGAACACTGAAGCTTTCTTT. It is translated as CASSPLYRGRNTEAFF.

CDR3 in amino acids: CASIEGQGSFDNSPLHF. CDR3 DNA sequence: TGTGCCAGCATCGAGGGACAGGGGAGTTTTGATAATTCACCCCTCCACTTT. J is TRBJ1-6 and V is TRBV2, with 10 positions matching TRBD1. This CDR3 contains 17 residues. Germline V CDR1 and CDR2: SNHLY, FYNNEI. V was clipped by 7 bases and J by 5 bases; unmatched bases: 11. Full variable domain (outside the CDR3, taken from reference TRBV2 and TRBJ1-6): EPEVTQTPSHQVTQMGQEVILRCVPISNHLYFYWYRQILGQKVEFLVSFYNNEISEKSEIFDDQFSVERPDGSNFTLKIRSTKLEDSAMYFCASIEGQGSFDNSPLHFGNGTRLTVT.

This sequence joins TRBV27 and TRBJ2-4; 9 positions match TRBD1. The ends lost 6 bases at V and 0 bases at J; junction bases unmatched: 18. The germline V gene has CDR1 MNHEY and CDR2 SMNVEV (reference sequence). The CDR3 spans 20 residues. As DNA, the CDR3 is TGTGCCAGCAGACCGTGGGCGCTGACCGGGACAGGGATAGCCAAAAACATTCAGTACTTC. It specifies CASRPWALTGTGIAKNIQYF.

The CDR3 bases are TGCGCCAGCAGCTTGGGGACTCTAACCTCCGAGCAGTACTTC. This sequence encodes CASSLGTLTSEQYF. The V and J genes are TRBV5-1 and TRBJ2-7, with D perhaps TRBD2 (5 bases). The CDR3 length is 14 residues. The V and J ends lost 0 bases and 6 bases respectively, with 13 bases between them. Germline CDR1 reads SGHRS; CDR2 reads YFSETQ.

This clone showed up just a few times. This rearrangement joins TRBV27 to TRBJ2-1; 11 bases align to TRBD2. The V and J ends lost 6 bases and 8 bases, in that order; junction bases with no gene match: 12. This CDR3 has 16 residues. Germline assignment: CDR1 MNHEY and CDR2 SMNVEV (reference sequence). The CDR3 spells CASSPYSGGAEDEQFF. CDR3 DNA: TGTGCCAGCAGCCCATATAGCGGGGGGGCCGAGGATGAGCAGTTCTTC.

The chain employs TRBV30 and TRBJ1-2; D unclear. This CDR3 comprises 12 residues. V was trimmed by 2 bases and J by 1 base, leaving 5 bases between them. Germline CDR1 GTSNPN, CDR2 SVGIG (reference sequence). The CDR3 loop reads CAWSPLNYGYTF. The DNA for the CDR3 is TGTGCCTGGAGTCCCCTTAACTATGGCTACACCTTC.

A remark on this clone: The same CDR3 also results from other DNA sequences found in this sample. V usage is TRBV28 and J usage is TRBJ2-7; no clear D gene. CDR1 MDHEN and CDR2 SYDVKM come from the germline V gene. This CDR3 is 10 amino acids long. V lost 2 bases and J lost 6, with 2 bases in between. In DNA, the CDR3 is TGTGCCAGCAGTTTAAGCGAGCAGTACTTC. It translates to CASSLSEQYF.

V is TRBV19 and J is TRBJ2-2; D is perhaps TRBD2 (6 bases). The germline V gene has CDR1 LNHDA and CDR2 SQIVND (reference sequence). The CDR3 has 14 residues. V dropped 7 bases and J dropped 7 bases, with 16 bases sitting between them. The CDR3: CASKLRRGNGELFF. As DNA, the CDR3 is TGTGCCAGTAAACTCCGGAGGGGCAACGGGGAGCTGTTTTTT.

The gene calls are TRBV11-2 and TRBJ2-2; D is uncertain. Germline V gives CDR1 SGHAT, CDR2 FQNNGV. Trimming removed 4 bases at V and 6 bases at J, with 6 bases between. The CDR3 totals 12 residues. Here the CDR3 DNA reads TGTGCCAGCAGCTCGACGGCCGGGGAGCTGTTTTTT. Protein product: CASSSTAGELFF. The full variable domain, completed using reference TRBV11-2 and TRBJ2-2, is EAGVAQSPRYKIIEKRQSVAFWCNPISGHATLYWYQQILGQGPKLLIQFQNNGVVDDSQLPKDRFSAERLKGVDSTLKIQPAKLEDSAVYLCASSSTAGELFFGEGSRLTVL.

The rearrangement links TRBV28 to TRBJ2-7, with D possibly called TRBD1 or TRBD2 (5 bases each). Germline V gene data show CDR1 as MDHEN and CDR2 as SYDVKM. Trimming cost V 3 bases and J 0 bases, with 6 bases left between them. The CDR3 runs to 13 residues. CDR3 in amino acids: CASSFGASYEQYF. The DNA for the CDR3 is TGTGCCAGCAGTTTCGGGGCCTCCTACGAGCAGTACTTC.

This clone was seen only once. This chain links TRBV19 with TRBJ2-7; D is ambiguous. CDR3 length: 16 residues. Germline V gene data show CDR1 as LNHDA and CDR2 as SQIVND (reference sequence). Between the trimmed V and J ends, which lost 1 base and 0 bases, there was a span of 13 bases. The DNA for the CDR3 is TGTGCCAGTAGTATAGCCGGAAGGATTCCCTCCTACGAGCAGTACTTC. As protein: CASSIAGRIPSYEQYF. The whole variable domain, remainder taken from reference TRBV19 and TRBJ2-7, is DGGITQSPKYLFRKEGQNVTLSCEQNLNHDAMYWYRQDPGQGLRLIYYSQIVNDFQKGDIAEGYSVSREKKESFPLTVTSAQKNPTAFYLCASSIAGRIPSYEQYFGPGTRLTVT.

The sample holds one count of this clone. The chain joins TRBV9 to TRBJ2-6; weak D call: TRBD2 (5 bases). V lost 0 bases to trimming and J lost 4 bases, with 17 bases between them. CDR1 is SGDLS and CDR2 is YYNGEE in the germline V gene. This CDR3 is 18 amino acids long. The CDR3 DNA is TGTGCCAGCAGCGTAGTGTCATGGAGGAGACCCGGGGCCAACGTCCTGACTTTC. It codes for CASSVVSWRRPGANVLTF.

V usage is TRBV2 and J usage is TRBJ1-2, with D unresolved. This CDR3 comprises 12 residues. Germline CDR1 reads SNHLY; CDR2 reads FYNNEI. The V end lost 0 bases, the J end lost 5 bases, and 4 bases lay between the germline ends. Written as DNA, the CDR3 is TGTGCCAGCAGTGAAGCTGCTTATGGCTACACCTTC. It translates to CASSEAAYGYTF.

J is TRBJ2-7 and V is TRBV30; TRBD1 agrees at 7 bases. This CDR3 is built from 13 residues. Unmatched junction bases numbered 7, after V lost 2 bases and J lost 6 bases. The germline gives CDR1 GTSNPN, CDR2 SVGIG (reference sequence). The CDR3 here is CAWSIGTAGEQYF. Written as DNA, the CDR3 is TGTGCCTGGAGTATAGGGACAGCCGGCGAGCAGTACTTC.

The V call is TRBV10-1, the J call TRBJ1-1; D is unclear. The length of the CDR3 is 13 residues. Trimming took 7 bases from V and 4 from J, leaving 13 bases between them. Germline V CDR1 and CDR2: WNHNN, SYGVQD (reference sequence). CDR3 nucleotides: TGCGCCAGCACTAGGGAGTTGGGCACTGAAGCTTTCTTT. Amino acid sequence: CASTRELGTEAFF.

This chain links TRBV5-1 with TRBJ2-1, with TRBD2 matching over 10 bases. Germline-derived CDR1 and CDR2 are SGHRS and YFSETQ. The junction had 12 bases not matched to a gene; V was cut back by 4 bases and J by 8 bases. The CDR3 runs 16 residues. CDR3 in amino acids: CASSPDLAGVFDEQFF. For the CDR3, the DNA is TGCGCCAGCAGCCCAGATCTAGCGGGAGTTTTCGATGAGCAGTTCTTC.

The chain couples TRBV5-4 to TRBJ2-1, with TRBD2 matching 11 bases. This CDR3 region has 17 residues. CDR1 is SGHNT and CDR2 is YYREEE in the germline V gene (reference sequence). The trim removed 2 bases at V and 4 bases at J, leaving 8 bases unmatched. Written as DNA, the CDR3 is TGTGCCAGCAGCTTCAGGAGGGGGACTAGCGGATACAATGAGCAGTTCTTC. Its protein product is CASSFRRGTSGYNEQFF. The full variable domain, in which reference TRBV5-4 and TRBJ2-1 provide the parts outside the CDR3, is ETGVTQSPTHLIKTRGQQVTLRCSSQSGHNTVSWYQQALGQGPQFIFQYYREEENGRGNFPPRFSGLQFPNYSSELNVNALELDDSALYLCASSFRRGTSGYNEQFFGPGTRLTVL.